This note documents a single TCR beta chain sequence. What it binds is not known. The germline V and J ends were trimmed by 8 bases and 5 bases, with 6 bases remaining between them. The CDR3 has 10 residues. CDR1 MNHEY and CDR2 SVGAGI come from the germline V gene. This entry is derived from a study of shared clonotypes between healthy human individuals. At the level of the study: The plates for each donor numbered three CD4 naive, three CD4 memory, two CD8 naive and one CD8 memory. Regarding the study as a whole: Represented diversity (both genetic and exposure-history) was limited by the small number of donors.

Only in-frame clones appear in the TCRdb table, and some are missing; sequencing was by immunoSEQ multiplex PCR. Of fewer than 1.6 million clones detected, approximately 98.5% appear once; the ten largest clones hold around 0.38%. Sequencing used naive CD4+ T cells sorted from blood. Regarding subset: CD45RA+ positively selected. This clonotype was sampled from a man younger than 45 in good health. The V call is TRBV6-5, the J call TRBJ2-5; D remains unclear. This chain's CDR3 is CASGGETQYF. CDR3 bases: TGTGCCAGCGGTGGGGAGACCCAGTACTTC.